Included here is one TCR beta chain sequence, with context. The repertoire was sequenced with immunoSEQ multiplex PCR; TCRdb's copy has only in-frame clones and lacks some. The table records some 330,000 clones, 88% of them present only once. V lost 4 bases and J 7 bases, leaving 19 bases between the germline ends. CDR3 size: 14 residues. CDR1 is SQVTM and CDR2 is ANQGSEA in the germline V gene. The data were taken from a study of blood T cell repertoires in COVID-19. Study-level information: Sites in the United States, Italy and Spain provided acute and convalescent COVID-19 samples. Nucleic acid was either cDNA or gDNA, and it came from T cells, B-cell-depleted T cells, or PBMCs.

Those who participated ranged in age from roughly 18 to 89 years and resided in 20 to 30 US areas. Recovered status applied to Cohort 3 donors who had two consecutive negative PCRs. It also applied to those with clearance or with symptom resolution. The TCR sequence derives from a man younger than 40 who had recovered from COVID-19. Sequencing was performed on PBMCs or T cells enriched from blood (not recorded which). This sequence joins TRBV29-1 and TRBJ1-1; the D is unclear. CDR3 amino acids: CSVAVPFEGIEAFF. The CDR3, as DNA: TGCAGCGTTGCCGTCCCTTTCGAGGGCATTGAAGCTTTCTTT.